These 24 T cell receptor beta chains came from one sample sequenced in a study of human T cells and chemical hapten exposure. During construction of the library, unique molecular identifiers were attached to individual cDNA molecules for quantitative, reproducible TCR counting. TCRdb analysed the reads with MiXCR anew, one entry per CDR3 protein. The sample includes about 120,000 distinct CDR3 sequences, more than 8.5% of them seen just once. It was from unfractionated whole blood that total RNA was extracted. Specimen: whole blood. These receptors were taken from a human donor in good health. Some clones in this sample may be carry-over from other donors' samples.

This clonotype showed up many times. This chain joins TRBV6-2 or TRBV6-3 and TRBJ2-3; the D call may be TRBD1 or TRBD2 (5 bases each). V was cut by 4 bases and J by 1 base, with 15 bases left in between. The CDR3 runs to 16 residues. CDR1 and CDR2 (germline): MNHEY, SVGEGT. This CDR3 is CASSSGPRGGTDTQYF. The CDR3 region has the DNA TGTGCCAGCAGTTCGGGGCCTAGAGGGGGCACAGATACGCAGTATTTT.

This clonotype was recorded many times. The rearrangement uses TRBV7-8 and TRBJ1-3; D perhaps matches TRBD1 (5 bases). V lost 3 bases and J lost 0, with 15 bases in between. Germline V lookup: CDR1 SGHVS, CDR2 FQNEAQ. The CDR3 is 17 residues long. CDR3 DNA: TGTGCCAGCAGCTTTCAGCAGGGAAATCCCTCTGGAAACACCATATATTTT. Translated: CASSFQQGNPSGNTIYF.

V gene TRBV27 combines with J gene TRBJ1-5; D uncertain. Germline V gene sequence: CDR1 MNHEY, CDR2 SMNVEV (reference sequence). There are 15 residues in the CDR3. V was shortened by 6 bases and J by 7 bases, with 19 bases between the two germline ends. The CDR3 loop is CASRALGRRTQPQHF. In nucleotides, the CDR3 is TGTGCCAGCAGGGCACTTGGACGGAGGACCCAGCCCCAGCATTTT.

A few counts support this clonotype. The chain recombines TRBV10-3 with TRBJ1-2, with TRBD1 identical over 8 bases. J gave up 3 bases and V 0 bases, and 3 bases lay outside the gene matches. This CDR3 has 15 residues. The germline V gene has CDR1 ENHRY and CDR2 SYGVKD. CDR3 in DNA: TGTGCCATCAGTGAGTCCCGGGACAGGCACTATGGCTACACCTTC. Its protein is CAISESRDRHYGYTF.

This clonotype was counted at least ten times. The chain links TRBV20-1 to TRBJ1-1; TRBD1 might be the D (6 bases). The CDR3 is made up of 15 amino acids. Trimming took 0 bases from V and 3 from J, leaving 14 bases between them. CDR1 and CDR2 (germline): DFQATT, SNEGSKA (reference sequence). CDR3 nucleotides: TGCAGTGCTAGAGACGTACAGGGAAGGGACACTGAAGCTTTCTTT. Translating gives CSARDVQGRDTEAFF.

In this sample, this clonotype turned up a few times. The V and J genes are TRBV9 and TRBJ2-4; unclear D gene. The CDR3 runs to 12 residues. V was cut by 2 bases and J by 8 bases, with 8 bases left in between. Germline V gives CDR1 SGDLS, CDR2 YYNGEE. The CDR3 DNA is TGTGCCAGCAGCGTTCGTGGAGACATTCAGTACTTC. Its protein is CASSVRGDIQYF.

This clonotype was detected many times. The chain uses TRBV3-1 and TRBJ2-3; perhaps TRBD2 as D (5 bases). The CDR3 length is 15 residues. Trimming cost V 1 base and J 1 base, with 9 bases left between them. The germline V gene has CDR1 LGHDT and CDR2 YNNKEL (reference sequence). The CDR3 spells CASSQAFGGTDTQYF. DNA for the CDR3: TGTGCCAGCAGCCAAGCTTTCGGGGGCACAGATACGCAGTATTTT.

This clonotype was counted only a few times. The CDR3 coding sequence is TGTGCCATCAGCGGACAGTCCGGCCGCTATGGCTACACCTTC. The encoded protein is CAISGQSGRYGYTF. This chain joins TRBV10-3 and TRBJ1-2; TRBD1 might be the D (6 bases). Germline V lookup: CDR1 ENHRY, CDR2 SYGVKD. The CDR3 runs to 14 residues. The germline V and J ends were trimmed by 6 bases and 4 bases, with 15 bases remaining between them.

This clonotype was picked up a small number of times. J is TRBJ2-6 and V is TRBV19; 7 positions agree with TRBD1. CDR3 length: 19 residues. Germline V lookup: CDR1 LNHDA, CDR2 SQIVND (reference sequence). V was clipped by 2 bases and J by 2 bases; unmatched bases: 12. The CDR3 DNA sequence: TGTGCCAGTAGTATAAAGGACAGGTCGATTTTGGCTGGGGCCAACGTCCTGACTTTC. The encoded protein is CASSIKDRSILAGANVLTF.

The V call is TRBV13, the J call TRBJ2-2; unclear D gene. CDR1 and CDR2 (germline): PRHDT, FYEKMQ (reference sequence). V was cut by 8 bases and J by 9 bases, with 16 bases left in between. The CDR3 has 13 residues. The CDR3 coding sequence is TGTGCCAGCCATACTAAGAGCGACCGGGAGCTGTTTTTT. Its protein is CASHTKSDRELFF.

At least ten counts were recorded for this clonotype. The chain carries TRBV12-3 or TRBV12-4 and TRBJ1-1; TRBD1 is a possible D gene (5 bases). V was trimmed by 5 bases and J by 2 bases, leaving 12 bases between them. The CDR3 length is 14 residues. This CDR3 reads CASSPGTLNTEAFF. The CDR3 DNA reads TGTGCCAGCAGTCCCGGGACTCTCAACACTGAAGCTTTCTTT.

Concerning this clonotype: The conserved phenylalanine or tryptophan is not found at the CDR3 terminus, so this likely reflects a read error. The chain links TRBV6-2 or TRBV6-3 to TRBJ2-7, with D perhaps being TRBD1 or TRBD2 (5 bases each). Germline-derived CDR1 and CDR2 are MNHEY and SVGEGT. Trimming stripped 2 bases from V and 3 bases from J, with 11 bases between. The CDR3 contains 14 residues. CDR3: CASSYNGAFYEQYI. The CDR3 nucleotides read TGTGCCAGCAGTTACAACGGGGCCTTCTACGAGCAGTACATC.

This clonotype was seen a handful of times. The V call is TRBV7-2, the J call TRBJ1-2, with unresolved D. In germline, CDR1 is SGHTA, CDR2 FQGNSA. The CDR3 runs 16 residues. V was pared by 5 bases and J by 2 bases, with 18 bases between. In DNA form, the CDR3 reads TGTGCCAGCAGCCTCTCGGTTGTGCAGTTAAACTATGGCTACACCTTC. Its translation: CASSLSVVQLNYGYTF.

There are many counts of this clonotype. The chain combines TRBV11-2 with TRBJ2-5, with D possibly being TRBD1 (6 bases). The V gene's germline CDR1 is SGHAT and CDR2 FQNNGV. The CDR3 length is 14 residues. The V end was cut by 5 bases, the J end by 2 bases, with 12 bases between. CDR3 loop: CASSPRQVQETQYF. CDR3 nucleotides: TGTGCCAGCAGCCCGCGACAGGTTCAAGAGACCCAGTACTTC.

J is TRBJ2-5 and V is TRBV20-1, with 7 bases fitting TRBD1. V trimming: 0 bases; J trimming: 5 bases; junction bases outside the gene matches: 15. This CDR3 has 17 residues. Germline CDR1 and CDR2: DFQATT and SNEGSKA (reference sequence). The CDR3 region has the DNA TGCAGTGCTAGAGATCAATGGATGATAACAGGGGATGAGACCCAGTACTTC. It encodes CSARDQWMITGDETQYF.

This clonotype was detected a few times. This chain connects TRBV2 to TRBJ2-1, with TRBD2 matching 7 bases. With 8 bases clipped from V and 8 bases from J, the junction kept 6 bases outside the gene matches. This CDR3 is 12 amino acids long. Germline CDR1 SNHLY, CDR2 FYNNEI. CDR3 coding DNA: TGTGCCAGCGGTAACGCGGGAGATGAGCAGTTCTTC. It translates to CASGNAGDEQFF.

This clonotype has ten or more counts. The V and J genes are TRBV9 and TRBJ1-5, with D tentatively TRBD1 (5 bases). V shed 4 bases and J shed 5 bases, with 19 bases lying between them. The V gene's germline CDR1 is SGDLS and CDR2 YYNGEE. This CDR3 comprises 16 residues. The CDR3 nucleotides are TGTGCCAGCAGCCCGGGGACTTTCCCGTCCGATCAGCCCCAGCATTTT. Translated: CASSPGTFPSDQPQHF.

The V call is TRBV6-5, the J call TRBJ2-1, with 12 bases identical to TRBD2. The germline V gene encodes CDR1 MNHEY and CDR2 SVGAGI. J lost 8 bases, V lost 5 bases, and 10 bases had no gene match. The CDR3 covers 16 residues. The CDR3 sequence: CASSPLAGGPRYEQFF. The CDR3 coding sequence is TGTGCCAGCAGTCCCCTAGCGGGAGGGCCAAGATATGAGCAGTTCTTC.

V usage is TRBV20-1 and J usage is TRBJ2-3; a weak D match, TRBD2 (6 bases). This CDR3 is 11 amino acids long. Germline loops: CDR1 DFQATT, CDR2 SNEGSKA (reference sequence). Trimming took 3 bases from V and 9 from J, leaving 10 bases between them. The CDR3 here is CSARRDSTQYF. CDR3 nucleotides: TGCAGTGCTAGGCGGGATTCGACGCAGTATTTT.

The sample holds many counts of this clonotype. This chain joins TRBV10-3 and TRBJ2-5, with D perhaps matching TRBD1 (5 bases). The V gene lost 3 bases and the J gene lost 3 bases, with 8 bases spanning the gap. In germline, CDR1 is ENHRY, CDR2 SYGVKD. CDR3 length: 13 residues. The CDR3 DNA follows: TGTGCCATCAGTGACAAGGGGAAAGAGACCCAGTACTTC. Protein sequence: CAISDKGKETQYF.

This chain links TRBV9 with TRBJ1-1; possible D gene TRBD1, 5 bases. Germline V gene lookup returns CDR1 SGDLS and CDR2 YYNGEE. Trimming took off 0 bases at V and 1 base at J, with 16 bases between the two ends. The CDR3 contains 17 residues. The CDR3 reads CASSVGGMEARNTEAFF. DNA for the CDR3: TGTGCCAGCAGCGTAGGGGGGATGGAGGCCCGGAACACTGAAGCTTTCTTT.

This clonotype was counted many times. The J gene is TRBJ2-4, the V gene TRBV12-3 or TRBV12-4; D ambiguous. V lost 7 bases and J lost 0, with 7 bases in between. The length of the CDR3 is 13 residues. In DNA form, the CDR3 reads TGTGCCAGCACCACCTTAGCCAAAAACATTCAGTACTTC. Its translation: CASTTLAKNIQYF.

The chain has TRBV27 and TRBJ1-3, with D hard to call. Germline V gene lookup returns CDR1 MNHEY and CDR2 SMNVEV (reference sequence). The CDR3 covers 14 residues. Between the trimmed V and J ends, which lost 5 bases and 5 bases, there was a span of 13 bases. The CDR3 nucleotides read TGTGCCAGCAGTAGGACGGCAGATAGAAACACCATATATTTT. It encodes CASSRTADRNTIYF.

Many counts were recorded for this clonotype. The CDR3 reads CASSSPGTGSGNTIYF. CDR3 nucleotides: TGTGCCAGCAGCTCACCCGGGACAGGCTCTGGAAACACCATATATTTT. The J gene is TRBJ1-3, the V gene TRBV21-1; the D call of TRBD1 is as the table states it, not checked on the DNA. TRBV21-1 is described as a pseudogene. The CDR3 is made up of 16 amino acids.